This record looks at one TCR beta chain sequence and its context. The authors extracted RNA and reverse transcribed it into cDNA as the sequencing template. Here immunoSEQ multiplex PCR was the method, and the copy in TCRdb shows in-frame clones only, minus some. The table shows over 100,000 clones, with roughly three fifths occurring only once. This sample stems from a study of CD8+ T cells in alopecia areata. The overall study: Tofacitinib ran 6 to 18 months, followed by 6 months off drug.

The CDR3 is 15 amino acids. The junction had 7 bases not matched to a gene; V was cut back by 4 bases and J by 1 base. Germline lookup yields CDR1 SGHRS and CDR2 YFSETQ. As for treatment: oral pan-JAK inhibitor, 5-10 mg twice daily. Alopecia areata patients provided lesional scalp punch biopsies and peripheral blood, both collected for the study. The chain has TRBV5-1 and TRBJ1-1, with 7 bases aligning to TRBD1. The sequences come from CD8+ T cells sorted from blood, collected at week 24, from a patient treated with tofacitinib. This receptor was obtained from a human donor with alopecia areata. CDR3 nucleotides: TGCGCCAGCAGCCAGTTGGACAGGAAGAACACTGAAGCTTTCTTT. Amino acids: CASSQLDRKNTEAFF. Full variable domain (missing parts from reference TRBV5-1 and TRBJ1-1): KAGVTQTPRYLIKTRGQQVTLSCSPISGHRSVSWYQQTPGQGLQFLFEYFSETQRNKGNFPGRFSGRQFSNSRSEMNVSTLELGDSALYLCASSQLDRKNTEAFFGQGTRLTVV.